This is a list of T cell receptor beta chains from one sample in a study of cytomegalovirus exposure and HLA in healthy donors. Assay: immunoSEQ multiplex PCR; the TCRdb copy retains only in-frame clones and omits some. The sample records 150,000 to 200,000 clones, around 68% being singletons. Sequencing was done on a sample of PBMCs. The receptors here all came from a man aged 45 to 65 in good health and CMV-seronegative. The conserved cysteine and the conserved F or W are not part of the CDR3 here.

v_gene: TRBV4-1
len: 13
CDR3aa: ASRPGAVSTDTQY

v_gene: TRBV27
len: 12
CDR3aa: ASSLPGTNNEQF

v_gene: TRBV11-3
len: 11
CDR3aa: ASSLSQNNEQF

v_gene: TRBV5-1
len: 13
CDR3aa: ASSETGKTNEKLF

v_gene: TRBV27
len: 13
CDR3aa: ASSPGGRGIHGYT

v_gene: TRBV7-9
len: 11
CDR3aa: ASSLSGIGELF

v_gene: TRBV5-5
len: 11
CDR3aa: ASSLIRGNEQY

v_gene: TRBV28
len: 12
CDR3aa: ANSLPGMNSPLH

v_gene: TRBV5-1
len: 12
CDR3aa: ASTEQGNTGELF

v_gene: TRBV27
len: 12
CDR3aa: ASSLLLGGGELF

v_gene: TRBV10-1
len: 12
CDR3aa: ASSDGPSNTEAF

v_gene: TRBV13
len: 15
CDR3aa: ASSLGRQGRGHYGYT

v_gene: TRBV28
len: 12
CDR3aa: ATKPGTGLYEQY

v_gene: TRBV1
len: 14
CDR3aa: TSSRRGNGSNQPQH

v_gene: TRBV19
len: 15
CDR3aa: ASSIPRRAGSYNEQF

v_gene: TRBV6-5
len: 13
CDR3aa: ASSYGTANSYEQY

v_gene: TRBV2
len: 14
CDR3aa: ASRNGQGARGGELF

v_gene: TRBV5-1
len: 14
CDR3aa: ASSLGGTSGQETQY

v_gene: TRBV10-3
len: 11
CDR3aa: AIRDRANEKLF

v_gene: TRBV6-5
len: 11
CDR3aa: ASTTGTDYGYT

v_gene: TRBV10-2
len: 13
CDR3aa: ASSDGRGGHNEQF

v_gene: TRBV2
len: 13
CDR3aa: ASSEWQANTGELF

v_gene: TRBV7-2
len: 10
CDR3aa: ASSLRRAEQY

v_gene: TRBV5-1
len: 13
CDR3aa: ASRPGQGDTGELF

v_gene: TRBV5-1
len: 14
CDR3aa: ASSLRDRVANTEAF

v_gene: TRBV10-2
len: 12
CDR3aa: ASSSGGAIDTQY

v_gene: TRBV10-3
len: 12
CDR3aa: AISADRTDAEAF

v_gene: TRBV19
len: 17
CDR3aa: ASSIDVITGQGVNQPQH

v_gene: TRBV1
len: 11
CDR3aa: TSRNTGSGQQY

v_gene: TRBV27
len: 13
CDR3aa: ASSTQTTGNFGYT

v_gene: TRBV7-3
len: 15
CDR3aa: ASSLNPRGAGADTQY

v_gene: TRBV28
len: 15
CDR3aa: ASSLLLDSSGANVLT

v_gene: TRBV18
len: 12
CDR3aa: ASSPGTGTYEQY

v_gene: TRBV5-8
len: 12
CDR3aa: ASSLDRGLGGYT

v_gene: TRBV29-1
len: 11
CDR3aa: SVALDLYYGYT

v_gene: TRBV15
len: 12
CDR3aa: ATSRGTVNTEAF

v_gene: TRBV5-4
len: 12
CDR3aa: ASSWDRGTGELF

v_gene: TRBV7-8
len: 13
CDR3aa: ASSPWTRTTDTQY

v_gene: TRBV2
len: 14
CDR3aa: ASSSASGSGRETQY

v_gene: TRBV7-2
len: 12
CDR3aa: ASSFRTSGTEAF